This record covers a single T cell receptor beta chain. The antigen is unknown. This CDR3 comprises 16 residues. Trimming removed 0 bases from V and 1 base from J, with 9 bases in between. Germline values: CDR1 LGHNA, CDR2 YSLEER. The data were taken from a study of shared clonotypes between healthy human individuals. Study-level points and caveats: Deeper or shallower sequencing was expected to change how clonotypes are shared among donors. Limitation of the genetic and exposure-history diversity represented came from the few donors.

Running of the assay took place at deep level. Assay used: immunoSEQ multiplex PCR; TCRdb lists only in-frame clones, some missing. The sample shows roughly 510,000 clones, roughly 79% of them seen only once. Sequenced material: PBMCs. The rearrangement uses TRBV4-3 and TRBJ2-2, with a weak D call TRBD2 (5 bases). The source is a woman between 40 and 50 years old in good health. Some clones in this sample may be carry-over from other donors' samples. The CDR3 spells CASSQEPGMNTGELFF. The CDR3 region has the DNA TGCGCCAGCAGCCAAGAGCCGGGGATGAACACCGGGGAGCTGTTTTTT.